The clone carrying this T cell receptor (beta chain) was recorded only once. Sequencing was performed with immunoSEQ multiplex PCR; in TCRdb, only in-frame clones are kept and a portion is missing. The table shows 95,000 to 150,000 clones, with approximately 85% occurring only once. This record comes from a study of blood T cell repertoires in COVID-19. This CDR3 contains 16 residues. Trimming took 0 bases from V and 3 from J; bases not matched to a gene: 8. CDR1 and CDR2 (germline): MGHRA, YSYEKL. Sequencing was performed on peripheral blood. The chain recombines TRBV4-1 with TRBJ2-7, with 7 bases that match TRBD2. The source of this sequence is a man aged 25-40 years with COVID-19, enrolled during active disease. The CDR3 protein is CASSQDRASGFYEQYF. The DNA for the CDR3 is TGCGCCAGCAGCCAAGATAGGGCTAGCGGATTCTACGAGCAGTACTTC.